The 4 T cell receptor beta chains below come from one sample, sequenced in a study of shared clonotypes between healthy human individuals. Measured with immunoSEQ multiplex PCR; TCRdb has only the in-frame clones, and not every one. The table has roughly 500,000 clones, about four fifths seen once. The sequenced material came from PBMCs. The receptor set was obtained from a woman in her forties in good health. Some clones in this sample may be carry-over from other donors' samples.

The rearrangement uses TRBV4-2 and TRBJ2-2, with TRBD2 matching over 8 bases. Germline lookup yields CDR1 LGHNA and CDR2 YNFKEQ. With V trimmed by 0 bases and J by 3 bases, 6 bases remained unmatched. The CDR3 runs to 17 residues. The CDR3 is CASSQDLVGRDTGELFF. CDR3 nucleotides: TGTGCCAGCAGCCAAGATTTGGTCGGGAGGGACACCGGGGAGCTGTTTTTT.

This clone was recorded a few times. The rearrangement uses TRBV2 and TRBJ2-2, with D hard to call. In germline, CDR1 is SNHLY, CDR2 FYNNEI. The CDR3 is 13 amino acids. The germline V and J ends were trimmed by 5 bases and 7 bases, with 11 bases remaining between them. The CDR3 spells CASSPIGGGELFF. For the CDR3, the DNA is TGTGCCAGCAGTCCTATAGGTGGCGGGGAGCTGTTTTTT.

The genes are TRBV7-6 and TRBJ1-6; the D is unclear. This CDR3 contains 19 residues. Germline CDR1 reads SGHVS; CDR2 reads FNYEAQ. Trimming took 3 bases from V and 0 from J, leaving 18 bases between them. The CDR3 coding sequence is TGTGCCAGCAGCTTGGTGGCGGCACACCAGAGCTCCTATAATTCACCCCTCCACTTT. It encodes CASSLVAAHQSSYNSPLHF.

The gene calls are TRBV7-9 and TRBJ2-5, with 8 nucleotides matching TRBD2. This CDR3 contains 16 residues. V lost 5 bases, J lost 0 bases, and 8 bases stayed unmatched. Germline CDR1 SEHNR, CDR2 FQNEAQ (reference sequence). This CDR3 reads CASSLPRGGHQETQYF. The CDR3 DNA sequence: TGTGCCAGCAGCCTCCCCCGGGGGGGCCACCAAGAGACCCAGTACTTC.